What follows are 17 T cell receptor beta chains derived from one specimen sequenced in a study of blood T cell repertoires in COVID-19. Libraries were prepared by immunoSEQ multiplex PCR; TCRdb keeps only in-frame clonotypes and omits some of them. Here the sample spans under 65,000 clones, approximately 90% being singletons. Specimen: peripheral blood. These receptors were taken from a woman between 55 and 75 years old with COVID-19, enrolled during active disease.

The chain carries TRBV3-1 (or the pseudogene TRBV3-2) and TRBJ2-2; 10 bases line up with TRBD2. The germline CDR1 and CDR2 sequences are LGHDT and YNNKEL (reference sequence). Trimming at V came to 4 bases and at J to 6 bases, leaving 8 bases not matched to a gene. The CDR3 length is 16 residues. The CDR3 coding sequence is TGTGCCAGCAGCCGCCCAAGGGGGACTAGCGCCGGGGAGCTGTTTTTT. As protein: CASSRPRGTSAGELFF.

The chain joins TRBV20-1 to TRBJ2-1; 8 bases map to TRBD2. Germline-derived CDR1 and CDR2 are DFQATT and SNEGSKA (reference sequence). The CDR3 has 14 residues. With V trimmed by 3 bases and J by 6 bases, 7 bases remained unmatched. The CDR3 protein is CSASIWREVNEQFF. CDR3 bases: TGCAGTGCTAGTATCTGGCGGGAGGTCAATGAGCAGTTCTTC.

The chain employs TRBV2 and TRBJ2-1; 9 positions agree with TRBD2. J gave up 4 bases and V 5 bases, and 6 bases lay outside the gene matches. From germline, CDR1 is SNHLY and CDR2 FYNNEI. The length of the CDR3 is 15 residues. The CDR3 DNA follows: TGTGCCAGCAGTTCCGGGACTAGCCGATACAATGAGCAGTTCTTC. Protein product: CASSSGTSRYNEQFF. The full variable domain, completed using reference TRBV2 and TRBJ2-1, is EPEVTQTPSHQVTQMGQEVILRCVPISNHLYFYWYRQILGQKVEFLVSFYNNEISEKSEIFDDQFSVERPDGSNFTLKIRSTKLEDSAMYFCASSSGTSRYNEQFFGPGTRLTVL.

The chain recombines TRBV3-1 (or the pseudogene TRBV3-2) with TRBJ2-1; 10 nucleotides line up with TRBD2. The CDR3 runs to 16 residues. The V and J ends lost 2 bases and 6 bases, in that order; junction bases with no gene match: 7. Germline CDR1 LGHDT, CDR2 YNNKEL (reference sequence). CDR3 residues: CASSQTSGAGFNEQFF. The CDR3 nucleotides are TGTGCCAGCAGCCAAACTAGCGGGGCCGGGTTCAATGAGCAGTTCTTC.

This clone was recorded once. The V call is TRBV6-5, the J call TRBJ2-7, with a possible D match to TRBD2 (6 bases). The germline gives CDR1 MNHEY, CDR2 SVGAGI. Between the trimmed V and J ends, which lost 8 bases and 1 base, there was a span of 15 bases. The CDR3 covers 14 residues. CDR3 amino acids: CASGGLSTSYEQYF. The CDR3 DNA follows: TGTGCCAGCGGGGGACTCTCAACATCCTACGAGCAGTACTTC.

V and J are TRBV12-3 or TRBV12-4 and TRBJ2-5; D is perhaps TRBD1 (5 bases). The CDR3 has 12 amino acids. V was shortened by 5 bases and J by 7 bases, with 11 bases between the two germline ends. CDR3 DNA sequence: TGTGCCAGCAGTGGGGCCCCCCTGACCCAGTACTTC. Its protein product is CASSGAPLTQYF.

V usage is TRBV11-2 and J usage is TRBJ2-1; 10 nucleotides line up with TRBD2. The germline V gene has CDR1 SGHAT and CDR2 FQNNGV. The CDR3 is 15 amino acids. V shed 7 bases, J shed 4 bases, and the junction held 7 bases outside the gene matches. Here the CDR3 DNA reads TGTGCCAGCACCAGCGGGAGGGCCTTATACAATGAGCAGTTCTTC. Its protein product is CASTSGRALYNEQFF.

The chain employs TRBV27 and TRBJ1-6, with 8 bases identical to TRBD1. The CDR3 consists of 14 residues. Germline assignment: CDR1 MNHEY and CDR2 SMNVEV (reference sequence). V was pared by 6 bases and J by 7 bases, with 5 bases of the junction left unmatched. The CDR3 DNA reads as TGTGCCAGCAGATATCGACAGGGGAATTCACCCCTCCACTTT. It codes for CASRYRQGNSPLHF.

As for this clone: The sample contains more than one DNA sequence encoding this CDR3. This chain connects TRBV28 to TRBJ2-6; D is possibly TRBD2 (7 bases). The V end lost 2 bases, the J end lost 4 bases, and 9 bases lay between the germline ends. This CDR3 region has 15 residues. Germline V lookup: CDR1 MDHEN, CDR2 SYDVKM. The CDR3 loop reads CASSLGGAGANVLTF. The CDR3 bases are TGTGCCAGCAGTTTAGGGGGGGCGGGGGCCAACGTCCTGACTTTC. Full variable domain (outside the CDR3, taken from reference TRBV28 and TRBJ2-6): DVKVTQSSRYLVKRTGEKVFLECVQDMDHENMFWYRQDPGLGLRLIYFSYDVKMKEKGDIPEGYSVSREKKERFSLILESASTNQTSMYLCASSLGGAGANVLTFGAGSRLTVL.

J is TRBJ2-2 and V is TRBV9; possibly TRBD2 for D (5 bases). The V and J ends lost 0 bases and 0 bases respectively, with 6 bases between them. This CDR3 comprises 15 residues. CDR1 is SGDLS and CDR2 is YYNGEE in the germline V gene. The CDR3 loop reads CASSVGSANTGELFF. CDR3 nucleotide sequence: TGTGCCAGCAGCGTAGGTAGCGCGAACACCGGGGAGCTGTTTTTT.

The rearrangement uses TRBV28 and TRBJ2-7; D remains ambiguous. CDR1 and CDR2 from the germline V gene are MDHEN and SYDVKM. Trimming shortened V by 2 bases and J by 5 bases, and 10 bases separated the two germline ends. The CDR3 is 13 amino acids. CDR3 protein: CASSLGMAHEQYF. The CDR3 nucleotides read TGTGCCAGCAGTTTAGGCATGGCCCACGAGCAGTACTTC.

V gene TRBV19 combines with J gene TRBJ2-7; TRBD1 might be the D (7 bases). V lost 8 bases, J lost 1 base, and 12 bases lay in between. The CDR3 loop spans 13 amino acids. Germline V lookup: CDR1 LNHDA, CDR2 SQIVND (reference sequence). The CDR3: CASGGTASYEQYF. The CDR3, as DNA: TGTGCCAGTGGGGGGACAGCATCCTACGAGCAGTACTTC.

This clone was seen a few times. CDR3 amino acids: CAWRSAGSGNQPQHF. CDR3 nucleotide sequence: TGTGCCTGGAGATCGGCAGGTAGCGGCAATCAGCCCCAGCATTTT. The V and J genes are TRBV30 and TRBJ1-5; D ambiguous. The CDR3 runs to 15 residues. The V and J ends lost 3 bases and 2 bases respectively, with 14 bases between them. Germline CDR1 is GTSNPN and CDR2 is SVGIG (reference sequence).

J is TRBJ1-1 and V is TRBV7-3; the match to TRBD1 covers 9 bases. The CDR3 covers 13 residues. The V gene end was trimmed by 6 bases and the J gene end by 10 bases; junction bases not matched to a gene: 9. The germline CDR1 and CDR2 sequences are SGHTA and FQGTGA. The CDR3 is CASRSDRGDRAFF. The DNA of the CDR3 is TGTGCCAGCAGATCTGACAGGGGGGACCGAGCTTTCTTT.

This chain connects TRBV5-4 to TRBJ2-3, with 7 nucleotides matching TRBD2. Germline V lookup: CDR1 SGHNT, CDR2 YYREEE (reference sequence). V lost 0 bases and J lost 2; bases outside the gene matches: 3. The CDR3 is 15 residues long. CDR3 DNA: TGTGCCAGCAGCTTGGGCGGGAGCTACACAGATACGCAGTATTTT. It encodes CASSLGGSYTDTQYF. Drawing the rest from reference TRBV5-4 and TRBJ2-3, the complete variable domain is ETGVTQSPTHLIKTRGQQVTLRCSSQSGHNTVSWYQQALGQGPQFIFQYYREEENGRGNFPPRFSGLQFPNYSSELNVNALELDDSALYLCASSLGGSYTDTQYFGPGTRLTVL.

The CDR3 loop is CASSLGGQVGGSPLHF. CDR3 DNA sequence: TGTGCCAGCAGCTTGGGCGGACAGGTCGGGGGTTCACCCCTCCACTTT. The rearrangement uses TRBV5-4 and TRBJ1-6; 7 bases fit TRBD1. CDR3 length: 16 amino acids. J was trimmed by 9 bases and V by 0 bases; bases with no gene match: 9. CDR1 SGHNT and CDR2 YYREEE come from the germline V gene (reference sequence). The full variable domain, with the rest looked up from reference TRBV5-4 and TRBJ1-6, is ETGVTQSPTHLIKTRGQQVTLRCSSQSGHNTVSWYQQALGQGPQFIFQYYREEENGRGNFPPRFSGLQFPNYSSELNVNALELDDSALYLCASSLGGQVGGSPLHFGNGTRLTVT.

The genes are TRBV27 and TRBJ1-1, with D uncertain. This CDR3 is 13 amino acids long. Germline lookup yields CDR1 MNHEY and CDR2 SMNVEV (reference sequence). The V and J ends lost 6 bases and 4 bases respectively, with 12 bases between them. CDR3 sequence reads: CASRLASSTEAFF. In DNA, the CDR3 is TGTGCCAGCAGGCTAGCTTCGAGCACTGAAGCTTTCTTT.